This section outlines one TCR beta chain sequence together with its context. What it binds is unknown. The germline V and J ends were trimmed by 6 bases and 0 bases, with 6 bases remaining between them. Germline lookup yields CDR1 SNHLY and CDR2 FYNNEI. The length of the CDR3 is 12 residues. Sequencing used immunoSEQ multiplex PCR; TCRdb keeps in-frame clones, though not all of them. The data hold about 110,000 clones, with about 85% observed a single time. This specimen belongs to a study of T cell responses to AZD1222 COVID-19 vaccine. Study-wide background: Second-dose intervals near 4 or 12 weeks were combined.

Study observations and caveats: Two doses of AZD1222 preceded a rise in Spike-specific TCR breadth and depth. A reported finding is that nearly half of spike-specific TCRs target unmutated variant regions. A mostly white British donor set with more females was recruited, and clonal diversity was possibly underestimated.

The chain links TRBV2 to TRBJ2-7; D uncertain. Sequencing used peripheral blood, obtained on day 0 of AZD1222 vaccination. The TCR originated in an adult in good health. CDR3 nucleotides: TGTGCCAGCAGCTACATCTCCTACGAGCAGTACTTC. Residues: CASSYISYEQYF.